The TCR beta chain under discussion was sequenced for a study of Graves' ophthalmopathy and Graves' hyperthyroidism. Beta-chain TCR CDR3 regions were amplified from RNA transcripts. The first-round RT-PCR employed HTBI primers together with the Qiagen OneStep RT-PCR kit. A multiplex PCR was then performed as the second round. Via MiXCR, TCRdb re-called the multiplex PCR reads, giving one row per CDR3 protein. The sample has fewer than 650,000 distinct CDR3 sequences; around a fifth are singletons. General study results and limits: Also, most clonotypes expanded in the thyroid above 0.001 frequency appeared in blood. Ophthalmopathy could be told apart from stable hyperthyroidism by a 13-signature model (87.88% sensitivity, around 79% specificity).

On this clonotype: Its specificity is not known.

There are 15 residues in the CDR3. The germline V gene has CDR1 MNHNS and CDR2 SASEGT. The germline V and J ends were trimmed by 2 bases and 2 bases, with 13 bases remaining between them. The sample comprised peripheral blood. The receptor was derived from a woman between 18 and 29 years old with stable Graves' hyperthyroidism. Some clones in this sample may be carry-over from other donors' samples. The genes are TRBV6-1 and TRBJ2-7, with D possibly matching TRBD2 (6 bases). The CDR3 DNA reads TGTGCCAGCAGTGAATTAGGTAGCGGCCCCTACGAGCAGTACTTC. Translating gives CASSELGSGPYEQYF.